A single TCR beta chain is shown here with its context. Its antigen is not identified. PCR primers comprised 60 Vbeta and 13 Jbeta primers. Clones were read by immunoSEQ multiplex PCR, and TCRdb kept only the in-frame ones, dropping some. The repertoire holds hundreds of thousands of clones, with 60% to 80% as singletons. Germline CDR1 and CDR2: MNHEY and SMNVEV (reference sequence). V lost 5 bases and J lost 2; bases outside the gene matches: 3. The CDR3 is 13 residues long. These data belong to a study of cytomegalovirus exposure and HLA in healthy donors. The study's findings and limits: For presence/absence analyses, sequencing depth was assumed to be roughly uniform across donors. Most TCRs appeared rarely, but some public TCRs recurred in many donors.

Healthy bone marrow donors supplied every sample. The specimen sequenced was PBMCs. This clonotype was sampled from a male donor in good health and CMV-seronegative. The rearrangement joins TRBV27 to TRBJ2-7, with 7 bases identical to TRBD2. Here the CDR3 DNA reads TGTGCCAGCAGTCTGGGAGGGACCTACGAGCAGTACTTC. Amino acid sequence: CASSLGGTYEQYF.